These 21 T cell receptor beta chains were sequenced from one sample in a study of a mutant IDH1 vaccine in newly diagnosed glioma. These receptors have no known antigen. Time point of the sample: week 35, safety follow-up. One vaccine dose held 300 ug of mutant IDH1 20-mer peptide and came with topical imiquimod. Method: immunoSEQ multiplex PCR; TCRdb's copy keeps in-frame clones and lacks some. The sample carries about 60,000 clones, roughly 79% recorded once. The input for sequencing was PBMCs, taken from a glioma patient whose treatment included an IDH1 peptide vaccine. The receptors were gathered from a man in his forties with glioma.

By proportion, this clone is medium-sized (0.01 to 0.1%). Here the CDR3 DNA reads TGTGCCAGCAGCGTAGGGGGGGCGATTGGAGAGACCCAGTACTTC. It is translated as CASSVGGAIGETQYF. The chain combines TRBV9 with TRBJ2-5; D may be TRBD1 or TRBD2 (6 bases each). The germline CDR1 and CDR2 sequences are SGDLS and YYNGEE. The CDR3 is made up of 15 amino acids. Trimming removed 0 bases from V and 4 bases from J, with 13 bases in between.

CDR3 in amino acids: CASSLVGQNYGYTF. As DNA, the CDR3 is TGTGCCAGCAGTCTAGTGGGACAGAACTATGGCTACACCTTC. The chain recombines TRBV6-5 with TRBJ1-2; TRBD1 matches 7 bases. Germline V CDR1 and CDR2: MNHEY, SVGAGI. V shed 5 bases and J 2 bases; nucleotides not matched to a gene: 5. The CDR3 has 14 residues.

The rearrangement uses TRBV2 and TRBJ2-3; D remains ambiguous. The CDR3 contains 14 residues. Germline lookup yields CDR1 SNHLY and CDR2 FYNNEI. The ends were cut back, 5 bases at V and 3 bases at J, with 12 bases in the middle. The CDR3 DNA is TGTGCCAGCAGTCCTCTCGGAATAACAGATACGCAGTATTTT. It specifies CASSPLGITDTQYF.

This chain links TRBV5-6 with TRBJ1-5; D gene uncertain. The CDR3 sequence is 14 residues long. Germline CDR1 and CDR2: SGHDT and YYEEEE. The V end lost 4 bases, the J end lost 6 bases, and 14 bases lay between the germline ends. The CDR3 sequence: CASSTGVSGQPQHF. CDR3 coding DNA: TGTGCCAGCAGCACCGGGGTTTCGGGTCAGCCCCAGCATTTT.

This chain links TRBV6-1 with TRBJ2-7, with 11 positions matching TRBD2. CDR1 is MNHNS, CDR2 SASEGT, per germline. The CDR3 is 15 amino acids. The V segment lost 4 bases and the J segment 0 bases; nucleotides outside the gene matches: 2. As DNA, the CDR3 is TGTGCCAGCAGTGCAACTAGCGGGAGCTCCTACGAGCAGTACTTC. Its protein is CASSATSGSSYEQYF.

This chain uses TRBV7-3 with TRBJ2-6; the D is unclear. This CDR3 has 17 amino acids. Germline assignment: CDR1 SGHTA and CDR2 FQGTGA. The germline V and J ends were trimmed by 4 bases and 2 bases, with 15 bases remaining between them. CDR3 protein: CASSYGPYPTGANVLTF. In DNA form, the CDR3 reads TGTGCCAGCAGCTATGGGCCATATCCCACTGGGGCCAACGTCCTGACTTTC.

This clone was counted once. The genes are TRBV15 and TRBJ1-3, with D unclear. Trimming removed 7 bases from V and 0 bases from J, with 10 bases in between. CDR3 size: 14 residues. CDR1 and CDR2 (germline): LNHNV, YYDKDF (reference sequence). CDR3 protein: CATTIRASGNTIYF. The DNA for the CDR3 is TGTGCCACCACCATAAGGGCCTCTGGAAACACCATATATTTT.

The sample holds one count of this clone. V usage is TRBV28 and J usage is TRBJ2-4; TRBD2 agrees at 7 bases. The CDR3 is made up of 16 amino acids. Germline CDR1 is MDHEN and CDR2 is SYDVKM. Losses at the gene ends were 7 bases for V and 4 bases for J; bases not matched to a gene: 13. The CDR3 nucleotides read TGTGCCAGCATGGGGACCGGGGCGGGGGAAAAAAACATTCAGTACTTC. Translated: CASMGTGAGEKNIQYF.

This CDR3 reads CTSSQAPGGLGELFF. The CDR3 DNA is TGCACCAGCAGCCAGGCTCCAGGGGGGTTGGGGGAGCTGTTTTTT. The chain carries TRBV1 and TRBJ2-2; the D call in the table, TRBD1, was not verified against the DNA. TRBV1 has pseudogene status. The CDR3 has 15 residues.

This chain uses TRBV7-3 with TRBJ2-5, with D unresolved. The germline V and J ends were trimmed by 0 bases and 4 bases, with 12 bases remaining between them. Looked up from germline, CDR1 is SGHTA and CDR2 is FQGTGA. The CDR3 is made up of 15 amino acids. The CDR3 DNA reads as TGTGCCAGCAGCTTAACGGGTAGCTCGAGAGAGACCCAGTACTTC. Encoded protein: CASSLTGSSRETQYF.

V is TRBV14 and J is TRBJ1-4; 8 positions match TRBD1. Germline CDR1 SGHDN, CDR2 FVKESK. J gave up 7 bases and V 3 bases, and 7 bases lay outside the gene matches. The CDR3 is 15 amino acids. CDR3: CASSHTQGAGEKLFF. The CDR3 bases are TGTGCCAGCAGCCATACCCAGGGGGCCGGTGAAAAACTGTTTTTT.

The chain combines TRBV5-6 with TRBJ2-1; D could derive from TRBD1 or TRBD2 (5 bases each). CDR3 length: 17 amino acids. CDR1 and CDR2 from the germline V gene are SGHDT and YYEEEE. V was trimmed by 4 bases and J by 2 bases, leaving 19 bases between them. The CDR3: CASSLLRGPRPYNEQFF. The DNA of the CDR3 is TGTGCCAGCAGCCTACTGAGGGGCCCCCGGCCCTACAATGAGCAGTTCTTC. Full variable domain (missing parts from reference TRBV5-6 and TRBJ2-1): DAGVTQSPTHLIKTRGQQVTLRCSPKSGHDTVSWYQQALGQGPQFIFQYYEEEERQRGNFPDRFSGHQFPNYSSELNVNALLLGDSALYLCASSLLRGPRPYNEQFFGPGTRLTVL.

A few counts support this clone. The chain recombines TRBV21-1 with TRBJ2-3. TRBV21-1 is described as a pseudogene. There are 16 residues in the CDR3. CDR3: CASSTRLRAGTDTQYF. CDR3 nucleotides: TGTGCCAGCAGCACACGCTTACGGGCAGGAACAGATACGCAGTATTTT.

This clone was detected once. For the CDR3, the DNA is TGCGCCAGCAGCCACCAAATTAGCGGGGGGTACGAGCAGTACTTC. It yields the protein CASSHQISGGYEQYF. The chain recombines TRBV4-1 with TRBJ2-7; the match to TRBD2 covers 10 bases. Trimming took 3 bases from V and 4 from J; bases not matched to a gene: 6. The V gene's germline CDR1 is MGHRA and CDR2 YSYEKL. CDR3 length: 15 residues.

The CDR3: CASAKGDVYGYTF. In DNA form, the CDR3 reads TGTGCCAGCGCGAAGGGGGATGTATATGGCTACACCTTC. The rearrangement joins TRBV28 to TRBJ1-2, with D maybe TRBD1 (6 bases). The V end lost 8 bases, the J end lost 5 bases, and 15 bases lay between the germline ends. Germline V gene sequence: CDR1 MDHEN, CDR2 SYDVKM. The CDR3 length is 13 residues.

The chain joins TRBV2 to TRBJ2-1, with TRBD2 matching 10 bases. Germline V gene data show CDR1 as SNHLY and CDR2 as FYNNEI. The V segment lost 5 bases and the J segment 4 bases; nucleotides outside the gene matches: 5. This CDR3 region has 15 residues. This chain's CDR3 is CASSPGLATYNEQFF. DNA of the CDR3: TGTGCCAGCAGTCCGGGACTAGCGACTTACAATGAGCAGTTCTTC. The full variable domain, completed using reference TRBV2 and TRBJ2-1, is EPEVTQTPSHQVTQMGQEVILRCVPISNHLYFYWYRQILGQKVEFLVSFYNNEISEKSEIFDDQFSVERPDGSNFTLKIRSTKLEDSAMYFCASSPGLATYNEQFFGPGTRLTVL.

The chain is built from TRBV5-1 and TRBJ2-7, with TRBD1 matching over 7 bases. After removal of 1 base from V and 2 bases from J, the junction contained 9 bases not matched to a gene. This CDR3 is 16 amino acids long. Germline lookup yields CDR1 SGHRS and CDR2 YFSETQ. CDR3 loop: CASSLPSGTATYEQYF. The CDR3 DNA follows: TGCGCCAGCAGCTTGCCCTCCGGGACAGCCACCTACGAGCAGTACTTC.

This clone was picked up a small number of times. The rearrangement links TRBV5-5 to TRBJ2-1; 12 positions agree with TRBD2. Germline assignment: CDR1 SGHKS and CDR2 YYEKEE (reference sequence). Unmatched junction bases numbered 7, after V lost 4 bases and J lost 8 bases. This CDR3 comprises 15 residues. In DNA, the CDR3 is TGTGCCAGCAGCCCTAGACTAGCGGGAGAAGATGAGCAGTTCTTC. It is translated as CASSPRLAGEDEQFF.

This chain connects TRBV14 to TRBJ1-6; 8 bases fit TRBD1. Trimming took 0 bases from V and 9 from J; bases not matched to a gene: 7. The CDR3 spans 16 residues. Germline V gene sequence: CDR1 SGHDN, CDR2 FVKESK. CDR3 nucleotides: TGTGCCAGCAGCCAAGAATACGGCAGGGGGCCTTCACCCCTCCACTTT. Translation gives CASSQEYGRGPSPLHF. Filled out from reference TRBV14 and TRBJ1-6, the complete variable domain reads EAGVTQFPSHSVIEKGQTVTLRCDPISGHDNLYWYRRVMGKEIKFLLHFVKESKQDESGMPNNRFLAERTGGTYSTLKVQPAELEDSGVYFCASSQEYGRGPSPLHFGNGTRLTVT.

J is TRBJ2-1 and V is TRBV7-2, with TRBD2 as a possible D gene (5 bases). Germline V gene sequence: CDR1 SGHTA, CDR2 FQGNSA. Trimming left V 1 base short and J 7 bases short, with 17 bases between. CDR3 size: 16 residues. The CDR3 loop reads CASSLGNRTPLNEQFF. The CDR3 region has the DNA TGTGCCAGCAGCTTAGGTAATAGGACTCCCTTGAATGAGCAGTTCTTC.

The chain has TRBV9 and TRBJ1-3; perhaps TRBD1 as D (6 bases). This CDR3 region has 16 residues. V was shortened by 4 bases and J by 2 bases, with 16 bases between the two germline ends. Germline-derived CDR1 and CDR2 are SGDLS and YYNGEE. The CDR3 loop is CASSSGDRIPGNTIYF. For the CDR3, the DNA is TGTGCCAGCAGCTCAGGTGACAGGATCCCTGGAAACACCATATATTTT.